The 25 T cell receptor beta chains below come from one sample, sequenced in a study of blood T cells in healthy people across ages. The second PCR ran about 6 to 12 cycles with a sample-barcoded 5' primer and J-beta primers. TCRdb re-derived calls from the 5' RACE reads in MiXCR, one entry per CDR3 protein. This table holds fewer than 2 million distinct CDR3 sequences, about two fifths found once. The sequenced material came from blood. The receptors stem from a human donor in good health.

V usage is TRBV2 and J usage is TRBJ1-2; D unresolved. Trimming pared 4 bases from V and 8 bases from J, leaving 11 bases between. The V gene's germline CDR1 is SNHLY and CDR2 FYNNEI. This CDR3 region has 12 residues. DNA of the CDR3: TGTGCCAGCAGTGTGACGGCCGGGGGCTACACCTTC. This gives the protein CASSVTAGGYTF. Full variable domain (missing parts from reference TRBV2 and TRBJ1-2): EPEVTQTPSHQVTQMGQEVILRCVPISNHLYFYWYRQILGQKVEFLVSFYNNEISEKSEIFDDQFSVERPDGSNFTLKIRSTKLEDSAMYFCASSVTAGGYTFGSGTRLTVV.

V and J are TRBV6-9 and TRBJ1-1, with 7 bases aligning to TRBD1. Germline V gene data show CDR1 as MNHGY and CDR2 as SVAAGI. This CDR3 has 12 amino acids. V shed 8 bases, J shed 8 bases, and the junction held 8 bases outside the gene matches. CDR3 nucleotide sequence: TGTGCCAGCCAAGATTCGGGACAGGAAGCTTTCTTT. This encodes CASQDSGQEAFF.

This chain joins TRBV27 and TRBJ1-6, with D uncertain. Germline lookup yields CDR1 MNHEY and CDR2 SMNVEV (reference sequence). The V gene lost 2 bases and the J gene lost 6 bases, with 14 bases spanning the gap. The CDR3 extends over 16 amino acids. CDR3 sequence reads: CASSLIGAGFNSPLHF. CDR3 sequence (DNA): TGTGCCAGCAGTTTAATAGGTGCAGGTTTTAATTCACCCCTCCACTTT.

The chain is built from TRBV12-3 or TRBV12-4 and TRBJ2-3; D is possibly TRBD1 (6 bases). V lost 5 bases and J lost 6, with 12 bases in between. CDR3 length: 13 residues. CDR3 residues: CASSRGTKDTQYF. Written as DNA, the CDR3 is TGTGCCAGCAGTAGGGGGACCAAGGATACGCAGTATTTT.

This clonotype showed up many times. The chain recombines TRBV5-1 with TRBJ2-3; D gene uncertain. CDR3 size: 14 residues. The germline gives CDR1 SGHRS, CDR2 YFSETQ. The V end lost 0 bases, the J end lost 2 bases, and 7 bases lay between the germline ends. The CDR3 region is CASSLEQITDTQYF. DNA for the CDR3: TGCGCCAGCAGCTTGGAACAGATCACAGATACGCAGTATTTT.

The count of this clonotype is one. The CDR3 here is CSARTDRPYEQYF. The CDR3 DNA is TGCAGTGCTAGAACCGACAGGCCCTACGAGCAGTACTTC. The rearrangement uses TRBV20-1 and TRBJ2-7, with D perhaps TRBD1 (6 bases). V was pared by 2 bases and J by 2 bases, with 10 bases between. The CDR3 extends over 13 amino acids. The germline V gene encodes CDR1 DFQATT and CDR2 SNEGSKA (reference sequence).

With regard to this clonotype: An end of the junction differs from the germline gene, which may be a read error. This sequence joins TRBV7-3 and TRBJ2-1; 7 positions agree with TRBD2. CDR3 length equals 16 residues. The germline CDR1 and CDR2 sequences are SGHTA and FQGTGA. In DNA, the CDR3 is TGTGCCAGCAGCTCTATAGCGGGTAGCTCCTGCAATGAGCAGTTCTTC. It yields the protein CASSSIAGSSCNEQFF.

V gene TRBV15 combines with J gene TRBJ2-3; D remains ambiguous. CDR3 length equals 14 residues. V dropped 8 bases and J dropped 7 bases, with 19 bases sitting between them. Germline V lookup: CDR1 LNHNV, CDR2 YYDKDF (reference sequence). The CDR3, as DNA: TGTGCCACCCATGCTGCGACCGAGCGATATACGCAGTATTTT. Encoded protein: CATHAATERYTQYF. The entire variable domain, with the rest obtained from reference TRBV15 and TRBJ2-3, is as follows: DAMVIQNPRYQVTQFGKPVTLSCSQTLNHNVMYWYQQKSSQAPKLLFHYYDKDFNNEADTPDNFQSRRPNTSFCFLDIRSPGLGDTAMYLCATHAATERYTQYFGPGTRLTVL.

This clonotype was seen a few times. CDR3 DNA: TGTGCCAGCAGCCGGGACAGGGTAGAATCACCCCTCCACTTT. It specifies CASSRDRVESPLHF. The chain uses TRBV11-2 and TRBJ1-6, with 9 bases fitting TRBD1. Germline CDR1 and CDR2: SGHAT and FQNNGV. The length of the CDR3 is 14 residues. Germline trimming cut 5 bases from V and 10 bases from J; bases unmatched to any gene: 6.

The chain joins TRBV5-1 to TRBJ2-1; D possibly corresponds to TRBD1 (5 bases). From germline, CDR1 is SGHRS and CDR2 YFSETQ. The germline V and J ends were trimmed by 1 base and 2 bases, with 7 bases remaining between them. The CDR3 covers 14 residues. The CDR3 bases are TGCGCCAGCAGCTTGTTACAGGCCTACAATGAGCAGTTCTTC. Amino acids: CASSLLQAYNEQFF.

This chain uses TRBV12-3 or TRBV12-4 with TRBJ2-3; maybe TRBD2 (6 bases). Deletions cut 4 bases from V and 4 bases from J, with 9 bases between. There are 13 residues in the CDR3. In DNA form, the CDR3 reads TGTGCCAGCAGTTGCGGGACCCCAGATACGCAGTATTTT. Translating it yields CASSCGTPDTQYF.

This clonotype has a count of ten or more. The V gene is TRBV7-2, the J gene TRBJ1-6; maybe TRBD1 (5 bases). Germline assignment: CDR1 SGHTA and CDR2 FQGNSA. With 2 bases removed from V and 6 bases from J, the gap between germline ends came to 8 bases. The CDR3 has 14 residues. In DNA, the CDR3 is TGTGCCAGCAGCTTACAGGGATCTAATTCACCCCTCCACTTT. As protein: CASSLQGSNSPLHF. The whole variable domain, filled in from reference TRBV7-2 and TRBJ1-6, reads GAGVSQSPSNKVTEKGKDVELRCDPISGHTALYWYRQSLGQGLEFLIYFQGNSAPDKSGLPSDRFSAERTGGSVSTLTIQRTQQEDSAVYLCASSLQGSNSPLHFGNGTRLTVT.

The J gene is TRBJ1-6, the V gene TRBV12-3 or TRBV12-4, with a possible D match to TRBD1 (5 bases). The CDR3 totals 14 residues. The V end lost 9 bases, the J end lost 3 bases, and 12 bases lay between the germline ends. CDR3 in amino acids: CASTFQGYNSPLHF. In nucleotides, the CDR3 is TGTGCCAGTACCTTCCAGGGCTATAATTCACCCCTCCACTTT.

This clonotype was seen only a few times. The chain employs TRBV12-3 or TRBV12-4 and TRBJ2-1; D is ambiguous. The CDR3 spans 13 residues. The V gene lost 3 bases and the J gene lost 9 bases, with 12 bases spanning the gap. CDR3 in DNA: TGTGCCAGCAGTTTCCTTAGGAACAGTGAGCAGTTCTTC. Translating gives CASSFLRNSEQFF.

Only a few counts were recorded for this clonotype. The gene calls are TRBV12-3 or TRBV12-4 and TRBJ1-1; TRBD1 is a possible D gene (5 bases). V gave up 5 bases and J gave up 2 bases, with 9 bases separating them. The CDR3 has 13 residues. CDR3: CASSGRENTEAFF. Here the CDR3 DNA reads TGTGCCAGCAGTGGCAGGGAAAACACTGAAGCTTTCTTT.

CDR3 bases: TGTGCCAGCAGTCGGGACAGGGGGCATGGCGAAGCTTTCTTT. Translating gives CASSRDRGHGEAFF. The chain recombines TRBV2 with TRBJ1-1, with 12 bases identical to TRBD1. The V segment lost 5 bases and the J segment 8 bases; nucleotides outside the gene matches: 6. The germline gives CDR1 SNHLY, CDR2 FYNNEI. There are 14 residues in the CDR3.

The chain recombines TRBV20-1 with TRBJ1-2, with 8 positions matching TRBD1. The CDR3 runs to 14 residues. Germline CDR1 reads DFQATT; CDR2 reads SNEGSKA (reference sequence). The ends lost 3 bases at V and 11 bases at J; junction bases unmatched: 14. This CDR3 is CSASDDLGQGAYTF. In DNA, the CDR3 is TGCAGTGCTAGCGATGATTTAGGGCAGGGGGCTTACACCTTC.

The CDR3 region is CAISESTGFGEKLFF. The CDR3, as DNA: TGTGCCATCAGTGAGTCGACCGGGTTCGGTGAAAAACTGTTTTTT. The V gene is TRBV10-3, the J gene TRBJ1-4; D is unclear. Germline lookup yields CDR1 ENHRY and CDR2 SYGVKD. Deletions cut 0 bases from V and 7 bases from J, with 12 bases between. This CDR3 is built from 15 residues.

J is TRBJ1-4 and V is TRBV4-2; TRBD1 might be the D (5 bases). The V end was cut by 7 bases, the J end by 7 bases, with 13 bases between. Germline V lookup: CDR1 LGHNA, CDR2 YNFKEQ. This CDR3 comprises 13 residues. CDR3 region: CASMGGVGEKLFF. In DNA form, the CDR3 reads TGTGCCAGCATGGGGGGGGTCGGTGAAAAACTGTTTTTT.

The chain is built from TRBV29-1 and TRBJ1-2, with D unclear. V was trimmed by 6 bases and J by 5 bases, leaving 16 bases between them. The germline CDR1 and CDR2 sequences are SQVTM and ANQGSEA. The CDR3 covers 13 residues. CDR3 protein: CSVADGLGYGYTF. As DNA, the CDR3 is TGCAGCGTGGCCGACGGTCTCGGATATGGCTACACCTTC.

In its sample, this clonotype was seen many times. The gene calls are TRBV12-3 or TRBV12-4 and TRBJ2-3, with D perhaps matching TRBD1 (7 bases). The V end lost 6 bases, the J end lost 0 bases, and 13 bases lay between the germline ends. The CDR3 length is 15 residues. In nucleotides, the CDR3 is TGTGCCAGCAGCTTCAGGGGGGCAAGCACAGATACGCAGTATTTT. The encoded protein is CASSFRGASTDTQYF.

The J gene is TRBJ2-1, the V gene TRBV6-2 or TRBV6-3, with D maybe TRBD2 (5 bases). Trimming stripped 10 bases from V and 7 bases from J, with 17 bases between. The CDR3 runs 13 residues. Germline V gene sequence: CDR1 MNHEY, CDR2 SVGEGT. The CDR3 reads CATYRDLENEQFF. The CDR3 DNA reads TGTGCCACCTACCGGGATCTGGAGAATGAGCAGTTCTTC.

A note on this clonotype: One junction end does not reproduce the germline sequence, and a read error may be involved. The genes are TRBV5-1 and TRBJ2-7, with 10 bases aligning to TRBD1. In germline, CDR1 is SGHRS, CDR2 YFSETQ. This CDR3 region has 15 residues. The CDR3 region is CASGLDRGQTYEQYF. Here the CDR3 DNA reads TGCGCCAGCGGCTTAGACAGGGGGCAGACCTACGAGCAGTACTTC.

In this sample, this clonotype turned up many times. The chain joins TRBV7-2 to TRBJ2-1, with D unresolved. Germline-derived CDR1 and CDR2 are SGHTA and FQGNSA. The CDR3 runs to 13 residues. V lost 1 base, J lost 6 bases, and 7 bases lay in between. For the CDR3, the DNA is TGTGCCAGCAGCTTAGGGGCCGCCAATGAGCAGTTCTTC. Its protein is CASSLGAANEQFF.

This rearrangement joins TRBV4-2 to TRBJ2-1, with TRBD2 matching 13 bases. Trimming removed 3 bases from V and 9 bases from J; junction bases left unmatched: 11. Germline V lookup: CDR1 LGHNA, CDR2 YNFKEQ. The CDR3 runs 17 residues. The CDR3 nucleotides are TGTGCCAGCAGCCAGGATGCACTAGCGGGGGGGCCTAGTGAGCAGTTCTTC. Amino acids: CASSQDALAGGPSEQFF.